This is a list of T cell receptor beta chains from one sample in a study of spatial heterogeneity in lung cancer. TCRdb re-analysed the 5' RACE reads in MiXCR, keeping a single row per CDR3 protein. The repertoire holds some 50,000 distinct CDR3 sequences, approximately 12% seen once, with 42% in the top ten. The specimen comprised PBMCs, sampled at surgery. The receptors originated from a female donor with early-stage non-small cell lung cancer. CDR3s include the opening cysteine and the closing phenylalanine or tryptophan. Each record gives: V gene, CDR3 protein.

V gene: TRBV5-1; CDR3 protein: CASSLSGRNEQFF
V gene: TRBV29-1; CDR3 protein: CSGRAGQETQYF
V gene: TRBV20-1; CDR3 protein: CSAEGAPGGGGPIRETQYF
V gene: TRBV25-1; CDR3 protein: CASSRAGATYEQYF
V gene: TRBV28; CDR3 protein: CASSVSGQGTEAFF
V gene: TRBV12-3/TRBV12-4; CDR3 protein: CASSPDRAEAFF
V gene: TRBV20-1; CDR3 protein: CSASAQAVGELFF
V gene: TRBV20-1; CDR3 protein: CSAGGGTGSYEQYF
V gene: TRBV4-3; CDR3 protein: CASSQGDRGYEQYF
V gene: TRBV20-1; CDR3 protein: CSASPPGSGGDPNPDTQYF
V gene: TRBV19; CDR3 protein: CASSSHRVDHTEAFF
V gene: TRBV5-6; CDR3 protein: CASSHGGRVYTF
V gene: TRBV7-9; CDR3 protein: CASSLVAGGLYEQYF
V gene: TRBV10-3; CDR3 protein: CAISGGQGARADTQYF
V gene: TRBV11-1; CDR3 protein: CASSLDFTGGYYEQYF
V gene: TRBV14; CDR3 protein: CASSQAAARAFF
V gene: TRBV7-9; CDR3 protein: CASSPEGIPDGYTF
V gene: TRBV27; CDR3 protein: CTSPDRGPSVTTGANVLTF
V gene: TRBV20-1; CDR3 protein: CSASAGGNSNQPQHF
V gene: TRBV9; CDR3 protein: CASSVEGRTQETQYF
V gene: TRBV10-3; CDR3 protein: CAIKGQGNTEAFF
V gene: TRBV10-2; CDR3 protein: CASTRAGTSGGELFF
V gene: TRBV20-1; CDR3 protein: CSARDPTSGEDEQFF
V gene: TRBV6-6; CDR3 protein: CASSSRDRNTEAFF
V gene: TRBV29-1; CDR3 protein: CSVARGPDYGYTF
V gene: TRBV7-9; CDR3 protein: CASSLGSSVETQYF
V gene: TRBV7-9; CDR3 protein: CASSLEFGGSYNEQFF
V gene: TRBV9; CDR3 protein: CASSVGTLGTDTQYF
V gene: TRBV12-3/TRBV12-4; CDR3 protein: CASSPYSDGGYTF
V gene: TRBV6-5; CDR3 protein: CASSYQTGGGKTQYF